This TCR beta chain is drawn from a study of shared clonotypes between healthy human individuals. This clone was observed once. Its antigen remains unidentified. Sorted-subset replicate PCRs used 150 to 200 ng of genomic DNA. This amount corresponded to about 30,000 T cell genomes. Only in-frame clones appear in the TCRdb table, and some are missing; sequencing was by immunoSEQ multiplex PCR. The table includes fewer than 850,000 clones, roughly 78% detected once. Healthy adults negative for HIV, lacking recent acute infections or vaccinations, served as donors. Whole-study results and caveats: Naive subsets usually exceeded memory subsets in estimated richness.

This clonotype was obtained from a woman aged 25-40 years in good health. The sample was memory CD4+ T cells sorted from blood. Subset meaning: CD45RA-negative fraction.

The DNA for the CDR3 is TGTGCCAGCACATATTGGAGTGGGAGGACGTGGGGAAACACTGAAGCTTTCTTT. It translates to CASTYWSGRTWGNTEAFF. J is TRBJ1-1 and V is TRBV28; D unresolved. Germline CDR1 MDHEN, CDR2 SYDVKM. The germline V and J ends were trimmed by 7 bases and 2 bases, with 26 bases remaining between them. This CDR3 is built from 18 residues. The complete variable domain, with remaining parts taken from reference TRBV28 and TRBJ1-1, reads DVKVTQSSRYLVKRTGEKVFLECVQDMDHENMFWYRQDPGLGLRLIYFSYDVKMKEKGDIPEGYSVSREKKERFSLILESASTNQTSMYLCASTYWSGRTWGNTEAFFGQGTRLTVV.